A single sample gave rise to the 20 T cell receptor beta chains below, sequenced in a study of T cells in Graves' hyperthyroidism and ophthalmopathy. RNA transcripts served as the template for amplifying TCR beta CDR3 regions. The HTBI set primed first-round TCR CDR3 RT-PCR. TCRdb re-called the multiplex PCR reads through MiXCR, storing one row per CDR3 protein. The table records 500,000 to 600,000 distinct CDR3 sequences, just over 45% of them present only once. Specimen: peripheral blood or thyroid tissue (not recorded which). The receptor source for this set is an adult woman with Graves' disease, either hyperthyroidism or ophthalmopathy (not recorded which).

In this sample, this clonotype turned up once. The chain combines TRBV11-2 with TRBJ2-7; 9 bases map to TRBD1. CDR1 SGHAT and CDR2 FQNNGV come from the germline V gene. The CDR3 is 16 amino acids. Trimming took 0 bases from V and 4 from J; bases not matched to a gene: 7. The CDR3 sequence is CASSLDPTGGLYEQYF. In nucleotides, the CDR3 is TGTGCCAGCAGCTTAGACCCAACAGGGGGCCTATACGAGCAGTACTTC. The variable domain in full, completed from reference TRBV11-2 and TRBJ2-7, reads EAGVAQSPRYKIIEKRQSVAFWCNPISGHATLYWYQQILGQGPKLLIQFQNNGVVDDSQLPKDRFSAERLKGVDSTLKIQPAKLEDSAVYLCASSLDPTGGLYEQYFGPGTRLTVT.

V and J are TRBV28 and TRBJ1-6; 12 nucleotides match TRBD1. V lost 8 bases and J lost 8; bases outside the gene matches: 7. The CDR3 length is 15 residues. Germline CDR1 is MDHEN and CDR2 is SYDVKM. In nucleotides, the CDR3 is TGTGCCAGCCGGGACAGGGGGCTAAAATATTCACCCCTCCACTTT. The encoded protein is CASRDRGLKYSPLHF.

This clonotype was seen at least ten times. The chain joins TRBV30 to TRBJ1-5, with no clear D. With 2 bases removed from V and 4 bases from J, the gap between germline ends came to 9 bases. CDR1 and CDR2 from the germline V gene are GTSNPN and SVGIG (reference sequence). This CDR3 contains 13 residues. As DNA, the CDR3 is TGTGCCTGGAGTCGCTCCGGGAATCAGCCCCAGCATTTT. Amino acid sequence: CAWSRSGNQPQHF.

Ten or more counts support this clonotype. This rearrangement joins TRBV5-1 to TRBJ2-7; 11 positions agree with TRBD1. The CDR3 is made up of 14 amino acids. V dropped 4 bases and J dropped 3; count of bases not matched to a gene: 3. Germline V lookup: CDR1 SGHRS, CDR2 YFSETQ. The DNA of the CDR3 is TGCGCCAGCAGCACCGGGACAGGGGGCTACGAGCAGTACTTC. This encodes CASSTGTGGYEQYF.

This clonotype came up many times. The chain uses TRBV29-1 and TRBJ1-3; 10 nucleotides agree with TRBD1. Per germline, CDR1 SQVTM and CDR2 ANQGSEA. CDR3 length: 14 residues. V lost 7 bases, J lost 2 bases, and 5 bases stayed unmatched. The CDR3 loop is CSAKDRGPGNTIYF. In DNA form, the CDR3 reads TGCAGCGCAAAAGACAGGGGGCCTGGAAACACCATATATTTT.

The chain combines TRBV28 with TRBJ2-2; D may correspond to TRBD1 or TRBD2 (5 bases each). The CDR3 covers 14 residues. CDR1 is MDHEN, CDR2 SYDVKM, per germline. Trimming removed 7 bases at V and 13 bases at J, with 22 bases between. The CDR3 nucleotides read TGTGCCAGCAACCCCGGGACCAACTTTATGGTGCTGTTTTTT. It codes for CASNPGTNFMVLFF.

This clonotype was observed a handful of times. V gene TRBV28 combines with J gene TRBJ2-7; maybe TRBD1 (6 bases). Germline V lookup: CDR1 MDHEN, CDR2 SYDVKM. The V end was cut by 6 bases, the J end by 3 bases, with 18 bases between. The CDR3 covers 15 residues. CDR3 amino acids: CASSSAETGHYEQYF. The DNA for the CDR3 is TGTGCCAGCAGCTCGGCGGAGACAGGCCACTACGAGCAGTACTTC. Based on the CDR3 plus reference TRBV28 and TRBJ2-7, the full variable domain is DVKVTQSSRYLVKRTGEKVFLECVQDMDHENMFWYRQDPGLGLRLIYFSYDVKMKEKGDIPEGYSVSREKKERFSLILESASTNQTSMYLCASSSAETGHYEQYFGPGTRLTVT.

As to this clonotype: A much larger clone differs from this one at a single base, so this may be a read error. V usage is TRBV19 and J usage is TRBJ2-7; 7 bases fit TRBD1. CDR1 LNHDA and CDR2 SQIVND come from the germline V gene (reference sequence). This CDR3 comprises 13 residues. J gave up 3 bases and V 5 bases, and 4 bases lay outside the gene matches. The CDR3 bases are TGTGCCAGTAGTGCCGGACAGGACTACGAGCAGTACTTC. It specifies CASSAGQDYEQYF.

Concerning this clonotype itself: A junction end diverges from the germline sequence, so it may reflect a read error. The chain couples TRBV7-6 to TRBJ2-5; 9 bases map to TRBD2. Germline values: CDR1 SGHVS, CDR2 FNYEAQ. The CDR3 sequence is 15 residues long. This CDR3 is CAGSWREGSTVTQYF. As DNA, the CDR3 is TGTGCCGGCAGCTGGCGGGAGGGCTCCACGGTGACCCAGTACTTC.

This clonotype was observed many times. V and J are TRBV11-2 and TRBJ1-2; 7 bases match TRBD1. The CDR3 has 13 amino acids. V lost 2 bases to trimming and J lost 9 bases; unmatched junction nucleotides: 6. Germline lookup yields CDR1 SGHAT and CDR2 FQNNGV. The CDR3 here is CASSLNRGGRYTF. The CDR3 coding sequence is TGTGCCAGCAGCTTAAACAGGGGAGGGCGCTACACCTTC.

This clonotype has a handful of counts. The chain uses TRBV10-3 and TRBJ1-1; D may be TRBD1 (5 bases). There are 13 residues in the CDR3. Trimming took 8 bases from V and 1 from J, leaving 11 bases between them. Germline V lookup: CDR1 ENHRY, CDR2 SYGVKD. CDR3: CAIGDRENTEAFF. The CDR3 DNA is TGTGCCATCGGCGACAGAGAGAACACTGAAGCTTTCTTT.

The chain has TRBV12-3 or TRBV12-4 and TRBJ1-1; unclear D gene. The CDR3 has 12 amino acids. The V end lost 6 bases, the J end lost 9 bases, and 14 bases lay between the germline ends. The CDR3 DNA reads TGTGCCAGCAGGACTAGCGGAGGCCAAGCTTTCTTT. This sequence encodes CASRTSGGQAFF.

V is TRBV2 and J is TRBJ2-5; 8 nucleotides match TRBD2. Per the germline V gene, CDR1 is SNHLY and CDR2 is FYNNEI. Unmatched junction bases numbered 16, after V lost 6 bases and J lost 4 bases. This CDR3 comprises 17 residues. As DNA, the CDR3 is TGTGCCAGCAGCCTGGACTCCACCGGGACTAGAGGAGAGACCCAGTACTTC. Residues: CASSLDSTGTRGETQYF.

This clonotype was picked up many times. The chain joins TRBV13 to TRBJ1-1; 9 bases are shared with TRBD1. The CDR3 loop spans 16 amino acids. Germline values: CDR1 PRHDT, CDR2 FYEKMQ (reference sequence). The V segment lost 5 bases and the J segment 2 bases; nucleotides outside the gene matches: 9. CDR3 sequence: CASSVSDRGYNTEAFF. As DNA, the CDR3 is TGTGCCAGCAGCGTTTCGGACAGGGGCTACAACACTGAAGCTTTCTTT.

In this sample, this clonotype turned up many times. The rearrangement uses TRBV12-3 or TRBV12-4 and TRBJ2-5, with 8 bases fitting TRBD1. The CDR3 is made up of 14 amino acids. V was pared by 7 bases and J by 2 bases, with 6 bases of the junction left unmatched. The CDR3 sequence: CASTKGTGQETQYF. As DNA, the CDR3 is TGTGCCAGCACGAAGGGGACAGGACAAGAGACCCAGTACTTC.

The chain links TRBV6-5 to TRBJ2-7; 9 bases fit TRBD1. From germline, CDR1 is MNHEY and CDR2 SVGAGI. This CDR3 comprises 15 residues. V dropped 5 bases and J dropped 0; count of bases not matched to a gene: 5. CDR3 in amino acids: CASSKKGQGSYEQYF. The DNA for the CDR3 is TGTGCCAGCAGTAAGAAGGGACAGGGCTCCTACGAGCAGTACTTC.

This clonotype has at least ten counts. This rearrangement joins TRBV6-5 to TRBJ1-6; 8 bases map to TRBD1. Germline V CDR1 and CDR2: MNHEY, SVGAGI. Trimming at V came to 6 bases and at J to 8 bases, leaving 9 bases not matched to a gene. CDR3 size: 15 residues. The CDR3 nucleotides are TGTGCCAGCAGCTCCGCAGGGGGCATTTATTCACCCCTCCACTTT. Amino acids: CASSSAGGIYSPLHF.

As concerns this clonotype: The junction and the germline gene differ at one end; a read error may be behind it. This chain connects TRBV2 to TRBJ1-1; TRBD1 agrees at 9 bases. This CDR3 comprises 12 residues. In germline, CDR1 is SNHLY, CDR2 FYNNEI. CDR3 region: CASSEAGTGRNF. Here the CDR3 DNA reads TGTGCCAGCAGTGAAGCGGGGACAGGGCGTAACTTT.

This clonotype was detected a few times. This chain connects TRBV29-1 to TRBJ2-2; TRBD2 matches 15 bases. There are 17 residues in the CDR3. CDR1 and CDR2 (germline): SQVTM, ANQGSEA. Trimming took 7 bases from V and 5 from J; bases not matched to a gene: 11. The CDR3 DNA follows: TGCAGCGCCGGGGGACTAGCGGGAGGCCCGGGGACCGGGGAGCTGTTTTTT. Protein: CSAGGLAGGPGTGELFF.

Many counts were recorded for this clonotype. Here the CDR3 reads CASSPGTSGRARQETQYF. In DNA, the CDR3 is TGTGCCAGCAGCCCAGGGACTAGCGGGAGGGCCAGGCAAGAGACCCAGTACTTC. This chain links TRBV7-3 with TRBJ2-5; 16 bases are a match to TRBD2. Germline values: CDR1 SGHTA, CDR2 FQGTGA. CDR3 length: 18 amino acids. Trimming at V came to 5 bases and at J to 2 bases, leaving 8 bases not matched to a gene. Full variable domain (missing parts from reference TRBV7-3 and TRBJ2-5): GAGVSQTPSNKVTEKGKYVELRCDPISGHTALYWYRQSLGQGPEFLIYFQGTGAADDSGLPNDRFFAVRPEGSVSTLKIQRTERGDSAVYLCASSPGTSGRARQETQYFGPGTRLLVL.